This T cell receptor (beta chain) originates from a study of T cells after posttransplantation cyclophosphamide. Looked up from germline, CDR1 is ENHRY and CDR2 is SYGVKD. This CDR3 is built from 13 residues. Trimming took off 10 bases at V and 0 bases at J, with 10 bases between the two ends. Produced via immunoSEQ multiplex PCR; TCRdb's table is partial and in-frame only. The sample gives tens of thousands of clones, almost 75% of which show up once; 0.65% is in the top ten. This clone has only a few counts. This sequence joins TRBV10-3 and TRBJ2-1; a possible D gene is TRBD2 (5 bases). The sequence was collected from a woman aged 60-75 years in good health, CMV-negative, and a related stem cell transplant donor. Sequencing was carried out using memory CD4+ T cells sorted from PBMCs. The CDR3 reads CATVGDSYNEQFF. The DNA of the CDR3 is TGTGCCACCGTCGGGGACTCCTACAATGAGCAGTTCTTC.